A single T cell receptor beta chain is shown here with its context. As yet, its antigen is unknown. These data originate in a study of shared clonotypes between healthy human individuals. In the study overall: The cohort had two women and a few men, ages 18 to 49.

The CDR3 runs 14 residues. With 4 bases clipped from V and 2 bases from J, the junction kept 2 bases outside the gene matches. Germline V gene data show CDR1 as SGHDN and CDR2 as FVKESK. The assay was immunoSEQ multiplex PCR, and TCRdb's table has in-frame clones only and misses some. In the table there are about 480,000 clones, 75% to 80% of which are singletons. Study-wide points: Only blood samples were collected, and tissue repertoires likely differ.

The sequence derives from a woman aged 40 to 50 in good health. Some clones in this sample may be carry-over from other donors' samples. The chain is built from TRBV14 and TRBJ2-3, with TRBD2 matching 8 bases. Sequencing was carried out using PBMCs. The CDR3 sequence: CASSPLAATDTQYF. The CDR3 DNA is TGTGCCAGCAGCCCACTAGCGGCCACAGATACGCAGTATTTT. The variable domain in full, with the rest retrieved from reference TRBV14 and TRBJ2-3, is EAGVTQFPSHSVIEKGQTVTLRCDPISGHDNLYWYRRVMGKEIKFLLHFVKESKQDESGMPNNRFLAERTGGTYSTLKVQPAELEDSGVYFCASSPLAATDTQYFGPGTRLTVL.